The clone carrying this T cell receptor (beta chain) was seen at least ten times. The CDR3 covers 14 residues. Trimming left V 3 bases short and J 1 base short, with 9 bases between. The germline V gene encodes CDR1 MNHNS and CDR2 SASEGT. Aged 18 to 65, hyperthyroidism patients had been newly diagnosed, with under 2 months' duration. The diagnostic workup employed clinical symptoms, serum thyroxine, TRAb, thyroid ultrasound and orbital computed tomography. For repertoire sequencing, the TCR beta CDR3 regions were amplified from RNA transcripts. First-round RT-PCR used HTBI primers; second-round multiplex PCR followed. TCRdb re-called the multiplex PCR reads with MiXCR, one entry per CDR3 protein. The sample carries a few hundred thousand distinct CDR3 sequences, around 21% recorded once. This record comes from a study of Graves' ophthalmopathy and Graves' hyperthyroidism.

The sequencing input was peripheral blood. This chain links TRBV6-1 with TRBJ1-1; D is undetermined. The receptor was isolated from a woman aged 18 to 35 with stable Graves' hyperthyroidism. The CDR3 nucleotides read TGTGCCAGCAGTGATGATCAGAAGAACACTGAAGCTTTCTTT. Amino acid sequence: CASSDDQKNTEAFF.